The 9 T cell receptor beta chains listed next were all sequenced from one sample in a study of blood T cell repertoires in COVID-19 (TCRdb year 2020). Libraries were built with the immunoSEQ multiplex PCR assay. Drawn from immuneACCESS, this table holds only the in-frame rearrangements with V and J called that TCRdb kept. Clones are partly lost; checked studies trace under half to an unresolved V gene and leave the rest unexplained. In all, the sample holds 200,000 to 250,000 clones, and 85% to 90% of those were seen once. The ten largest account for over 3% of the sample. Sequencing input: PBMCs or T cells enriched from blood (not recorded which). The receptors originated from a woman aged 18-30 years in a cohort exposed to, infected with or recovered from COVID-19 (not recorded which).

The chain carries TRBV6-2 or TRBV6-3 and TRBJ1-3; TRBD1 aligns across 7 bases. The CDR3 runs to 16 residues. Unmatched junction bases numbered 8, after V lost 6 bases and J lost 0 bases. Germline assignment: CDR1 MNHEY and CDR2 SVGEGT. CDR3 region: CASSLGTVLSGNTIYF. The CDR3 nucleotides are TGTGCCAGCAGCCTAGGGACAGTTCTCTCTGGAAACACCATATATTTT.

V usage is TRBV15 and J usage is TRBJ2-2, with 11 bases lining up with TRBD2. There are 18 residues in the CDR3. In germline, CDR1 is LNHNV, CDR2 YYDKDF (reference sequence). J was trimmed by 5 bases and V by 1 base; bases with no gene match: 9. CDR3 protein: CATSRVGTSGFYTGELFF. CDR3 sequence (DNA): TGTGCCACCAGCAGAGTGGGGACTAGCGGATTTTATACCGGGGAGCTGTTTTTT.

The chain joins TRBV6-5 to TRBJ1-2; unclear D gene. CDR3 length equals 10 residues. In germline, CDR1 is MNHEY, CDR2 SVGAGI. Trimming took 6 bases from V and 5 from J, leaving 4 bases between them. Written as DNA, the CDR3 is TGTGCCAGCAGCGAGTATGGCTACACCTTC. Protein: CASSEYGYTF.

The chain has TRBV18 and TRBJ1-2, with 7 bases aligning to TRBD1. The germline gives CDR1 KGHSH, CDR2 LQKENI. The V and J ends lost 0 bases and 0 bases, in that order; junction bases with no gene match: 1. The CDR3 length is 15 residues. Here the CDR3 reads CASSPPGTANYGYTF. For the CDR3, the DNA is TGTGCCAGCTCACCACCCGGGACAGCTAACTATGGCTACACCTTC.

The rearrangement uses TRBV29-1 and TRBJ1-1; 7 nucleotides match TRBD1. CDR1 is SQVTM and CDR2 is ANQGSEA in the germline V gene. V lost 1 base and J lost 7; bases outside the gene matches: 3. This CDR3 comprises 12 residues. The CDR3 coding sequence is TGCAGCGTTGAAGGGGGGACAGTTGAAGCTTTCTTT. Amino acid sequence: CSVEGGTVEAFF.

The chain recombines TRBV6-5 with TRBJ1-2, with TRBD1 matching 9 bases. The CDR3 runs 12 residues. Per the germline V gene, CDR1 is MNHEY and CDR2 is SVGAGI. J gave up 8 bases and V 6 bases, and 4 bases lay outside the gene matches. Here the CDR3 reads CASRQGAGGYTF. The CDR3 DNA sequence: TGTGCCAGCAGACAGGGGGCGGGAGGCTACACCTTC.

The genes are TRBV10-2 and TRBJ2-1; TRBD2 aligns across 11 bases. Per the germline V gene, CDR1 is WSHSY and CDR2 is SAAADI. V dropped 4 bases and J dropped 4; count of bases not matched to a gene: 3. The CDR3 extends over 15 amino acids. The DNA of the CDR3 is TGCGCCAGCAGTGGGACTAGCGGGTTTTACAATGAGCAGTTCTTC. It codes for CASSGTSGFYNEQFF.

V and J are TRBV30 and TRBJ2-1, with D possibly matching TRBD1 (6 bases). Trimming took 4 bases from V and 13 from J, leaving 23 bases between them. The CDR3 length is 14 residues. Germline assignment: CDR1 GTSNPN and CDR2 SVGIG (reference sequence). The CDR3 DNA sequence: TGTGCCTGGACCAAGGGCGTGGACAGCGACCCCCAGTTCTTC. Translation gives CAWTKGVDSDPQFF.

The chain is built from TRBV6-2 or TRBV6-3 and TRBJ2-3; TRBD2 aligns across 8 bases. Per the germline V gene, CDR1 is MNHEY and CDR2 is SVGEGT. J was trimmed by 0 bases and V by 0 bases; bases with no gene match: 17. CDR3 size: 21 residues. The CDR3 spells CASSYSIVRAGGPTSTDTQYF. The CDR3, as DNA: TGTGCCAGCAGTTACTCGATCGTCCGTGCGGGGGGACCCACTAGCACAGATACGCAGTATTTT.